One and the same sample provided the 9 T cell receptor beta chains below, sequenced in a study of cytomegalovirus exposure and HLA in healthy donors. This PCR relied on a set of 60 Vbeta primers and 13 Jbeta primers. Clones were sequenced by immunoSEQ multiplex PCR, and TCRdb holds only the in-frame ones, with some missing. Of approximately 160,000 clones in the sample, approximately 67% were seen once. Sequenced material: PBMCs. These receptors all come from a woman aged 18-29 years in good health and CMV-seropositive.

The V and J genes are TRBV5-8 and TRBJ2-7; 8 positions match TRBD2. Germline CDR1 reads SGHTS; CDR2 reads YDEGEE. J gave up 5 bases and V 4 bases, and 8 bases lay outside the gene matches. The CDR3 has 14 amino acids. CDR3 region: CASSDPGLVNEQYF. Here the CDR3 DNA reads TGTGCCAGCAGCGACCCGGGACTAGTAAACGAGCAGTACTTC.

This chain joins TRBV27 and TRBJ1-4, with D perhaps TRBD1 (6 bases). CDR3 size: 16 residues. Germline assignment: CDR1 MNHEY and CDR2 SMNVEV (reference sequence). V was cut by 4 bases and J by 8 bases, with 20 bases left in between. Here the CDR3 DNA reads TGTGCCAGCAGTTCCCACACTTCAGGGGAGAGGGAAAAACTGTTTTTT. This sequence encodes CASSSHTSGEREKLFF. The entire variable domain, with the rest obtained from reference TRBV27 and TRBJ1-4, is as follows: EAQVTQNPRYLITVTGKKLTVTCSQNMNHEYMSWYRQDPGLGLRQIYYSMNVEVTDKGDVPEGYKVSRKEKRNFPLILESPSPNQTSLYFCASSSHTSGEREKLFFGSGTQLSVL.

CDR3 coding DNA: TGTGCCAGCGCCGGTGCCGCTGAACGGTTTACGCAGTATTTT. Its translation: CASAGAAERFTQYF. The chain carries TRBV28 and TRBJ2-3; no definite D call. With 8 bases removed from V and 8 bases from J, the gap between germline ends came to 20 bases. Germline V gene lookup returns CDR1 MDHEN and CDR2 SYDVKM. CDR3 length: 14 amino acids.

The chain joins TRBV19 to TRBJ2-7; 9 bases fit TRBD2. The CDR3 contains 15 residues. Trimming at V came to 2 bases and at J to 2 bases, leaving 4 bases not matched to a gene. Per germline, CDR1 LNHDA and CDR2 SQIVND (reference sequence). CDR3 in DNA: TGTGCCAGTAGTATACAACTAGCGGGCCCCTACGAGCAGTACTTC. It translates to CASSIQLAGPYEQYF.

This chain connects TRBV30 to TRBJ1-1; possible D gene TRBD1, 6 bases. Germline CDR1 reads GTSNPN; CDR2 reads SVGIG (reference sequence). The length of the CDR3 is 12 residues. Trimming left V 6 bases short and J 0 bases short, with 8 bases between. CDR3 sequence: CACGQMNTEAFF. As DNA, the CDR3 is TGTGCCTGTGGACAGATGAACACTGAAGCTTTCTTT.

This clone was picked up a small number of times. The rearrangement joins TRBV7-9 to TRBJ1-1, with D uncertain. In germline, CDR1 is SEHNR, CDR2 FQNEAQ (reference sequence). The CDR3 runs 15 residues. Trimming took 8 bases from V and 5 from J, leaving 21 bases between them. The CDR3 spells CASLAGGSIVTEAFF. In nucleotides, the CDR3 is TGTGCCAGCCTAGCAGGAGGATCGATAGTAACTGAAGCTTTCTTT.

This clone was observed a handful of times. Distinct nucleotide sequences in the sample also encode this CDR3. The rearrangement joins TRBV27 to TRBJ2-3, with 11 positions matching TRBD2. The CDR3 sequence is 15 residues long. The V and J ends lost 4 bases and 1 base, in that order; junction bases with no gene match: 1. Germline CDR1 reads MNHEY; CDR2 reads SMNVEV (reference sequence). CDR3 region: CASSSGLAGTDTQYF. CDR3 sequence (DNA): TGTGCCAGCAGTTCGGGACTAGCGGGCACAGATACGCAGTATTTT.

The J gene is TRBJ2-7, the V gene TRBV4-3; a possible D gene is TRBD1 (8 bases). Germline CDR1 and CDR2: LGHNA and YSLEER. V lost 3 bases and J 3 bases, leaving 18 bases between the germline ends. The CDR3 totals 16 residues. CDR3 residues: CASSQLDRGGVYEQYF. As DNA, the CDR3 is TGCGCCAGCAGCCAGCTAGACAGGGGAGGGGTCTACGAGCAGTACTTC.

The CDR3 spells CASSYYGGHNRDEQYF. The CDR3 region has the DNA TGTGCCAGCAGTTACTACGGGGGGCATAACAGGGACGAGCAGTACTTC. The chain joins TRBV6-6 to TRBJ2-7, with a weak D call TRBD2 (7 bases). Per the germline V gene, CDR1 is MNHNY and CDR2 is SVGAGI (reference sequence). Trimming removed 1 base at V and 5 bases at J, with 18 bases between. CDR3 length: 16 amino acids.